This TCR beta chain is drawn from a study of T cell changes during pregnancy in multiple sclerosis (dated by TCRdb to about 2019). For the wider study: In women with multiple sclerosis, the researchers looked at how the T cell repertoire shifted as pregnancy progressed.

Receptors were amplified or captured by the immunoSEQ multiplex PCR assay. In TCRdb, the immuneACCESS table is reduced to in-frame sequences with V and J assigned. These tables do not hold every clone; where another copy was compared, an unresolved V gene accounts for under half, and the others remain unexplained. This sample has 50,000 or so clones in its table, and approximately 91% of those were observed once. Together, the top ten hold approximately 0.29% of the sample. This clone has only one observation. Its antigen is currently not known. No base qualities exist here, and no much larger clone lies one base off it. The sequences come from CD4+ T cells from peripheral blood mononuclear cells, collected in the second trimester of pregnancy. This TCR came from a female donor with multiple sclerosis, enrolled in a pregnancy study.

The CDR3 amino acid sequence is: CASSASLSTDTQYF. The nucleotide sequence reads TGTGCCAGCAGCGCGAGCCTTAGCACAGATACGCAGTATTTT. The rearranged chain carries TRBV27 and TRBJ2-3, with no reliable assignment of the D segment. CDR1 MNHEY and CDR2 SMNVEV are derived from the germline V gene (reference sequence). The trim is 6 bases for V and 0 bases for J, with a gap of 10 bases between the germline ends. The cysteine opens and the phenylalanine closes a CDR3 of 14 amino acids. The DNA shown is the 42-base CDR3, in frame from base 1.